There are a few counts of the clone carrying this TCR beta chain. Its specificity is unknown. This CDR3 region has 14 residues. Germline CDR1 is SGHVS and CDR2 is FQNEAQ. V was pared by 3 bases and J by 8 bases, with 16 bases between. The data were obtained in a study of radiotherapy plus CTLA-4 blockade in lung cancer. Points from the study as a whole: Among blood TCR repertoires after radiotherapy plus ipilimumab, tumor-derived clones expanded.

The assay was immunoSEQ multiplex PCR, and TCRdb's table has in-frame clones only and misses some. The table shows roughly 40,000 clones, with 75% to 85% occurring only once. Sequenced here: peripheral blood, sampled from a patient treated with radiotherapy plus ipilimumab. This TCR was recovered from a human donor with non-small cell lung cancer that progressed on radiotherapy plus ipilimumab. The V gene is TRBV7-8, the J gene TRBJ1-2; D uncertain. The CDR3 sequence: CASSFGGAGLGYTF. The CDR3 bases are TGTGCCAGCAGCTTTGGCGGAGCCGGACTAGGCTACACCTTC.